This T cell receptor beta chain stems from a study of T cells in Graves' hyperthyroidism and ophthalmopathy. This clonotype came up many times. RNA transcripts served as the template for amplifying TCR beta CDR3 regions. A set of HTBI primers served as the primers for a first-round RT-PCR of the TCR CDR3. TCRdb recomputed calls from the multiplex PCR reads with MiXCR, one row per CDR3 protein. The sample includes 160,000 or so distinct CDR3 sequences, about 9% of them seen just once. The ends lost 3 bases at V and 5 bases at J; junction bases unmatched: 1. The V gene's germline CDR1 is SGHAT and CDR2 FQNNGV. The CDR3 length is 13 residues.

This clonotype was obtained from a woman between 18 and 29 years old with Graves' hyperthyroidism that later progressed to Graves' ophthalmopathy. Sequencing used blood. J is TRBJ1-1 and V is TRBV11-2; 9 bases fit TRBD1. The CDR3 is CASSFGTGTEAFF. Written as DNA, the CDR3 is TGTGCCAGCAGCTTCGGGACAGGGACTGAAGCTTTCTTT.